The next 28 T cell receptor beta chains were all read from a single sample in a study of shared clonotypes between healthy human individuals. Naive CD8 cells comprised CD45RO-negative, CCR7-positively selected cells, excluding terminally differentiated effector memory CD45RA+ cells. Assay used: immunoSEQ multiplex PCR; TCRdb lists only in-frame clones, some missing. The table records about 680,000 clones, roughly 94% of them present only once. Sequencing input: naive CD8+ T cells sorted from blood. These receptors all come from a man aged 25 to 45 in good health.

The V call is TRBV28, the J call TRBJ2-7, with 7 bases fitting TRBD2. This CDR3 is 13 amino acids long. After removal of 5 bases from V and 6 bases from J, the junction contained 7 bases not matched to a gene. Per the germline V gene, CDR1 is MDHEN and CDR2 is SYDVKM. The CDR3 DNA reads TGTGCCAGCAGTCCCTGGGGGGAGGGCGAGCAGTACTTC. Translating it yields CASSPWGEGEQYF. Together with reference TRBV28 and TRBJ2-7, the CDR3 gives the full variable domain: DVKVTQSSRYLVKRTGEKVFLECVQDMDHENMFWYRQDPGLGLRLIYFSYDVKMKEKGDIPEGYSVSREKKERFSLILESASTNQTSMYLCASSPWGEGEQYFGPGTRLTVT.

The chain employs TRBV21-1 and TRBJ2-3. TRBV21-1 is an annotated pseudogene. The CDR3 runs 15 residues. CDR3 region: CASSKAEPHGNTQYF. CDR3 sequence (DNA): TGTGCCAGCAGCAAAGCTGAGCCCCATGGGAATACGCAGTATTTT.

The V gene is TRBV4-3, the J gene TRBJ2-5, with 8 bases identical to TRBD2. Per germline, CDR1 LGHNA and CDR2 YSLEER. The junction had 9 bases not matched to a gene; V was cut back by 3 bases and J by 0 bases. The CDR3 totals 17 residues. The CDR3 sequence: CASSQGTSGVDQETQYF. In DNA form, the CDR3 reads TGCGCCAGCAGCCAGGGTACTAGCGGAGTCGACCAAGAGACCCAGTACTTC.

The genes are TRBV7-9 and TRBJ2-5; 8 nucleotides match TRBD1. The CDR3 consists of 13 residues. The junction had 4 bases not matched to a gene; V was cut back by 5 bases and J by 5 bases. CDR1 and CDR2 from the germline V gene are SEHNR and FQNEAQ (reference sequence). The CDR3 sequence is CASSRTGLETQYF. CDR3 in DNA: TGTGCCAGCAGCCGGACAGGGCTGGAGACCCAGTACTTC.

The chain couples TRBV6-1 to TRBJ2-3, with 7 nucleotides matching TRBD2. The CDR3 spans 14 residues. The ends lost 11 bases at V and 1 base at J; junction bases unmatched: 9. Per germline, CDR1 MNHNS and CDR2 SASEGT. CDR3 sequence (DNA): TGTGCCCTCGGCGGGGGAGAGCGCACAGATACGCAGTATTTT. Protein sequence: CALGGGERTDTQYF.

The J gene is TRBJ2-7, the V gene TRBV5-4; 10 positions agree with TRBD2. Losses at the gene ends were 4 bases for V and 4 bases for J; bases not matched to a gene: 5. Germline V gene sequence: CDR1 SGHNT, CDR2 YYREEE (reference sequence). This CDR3 has 14 amino acids. This CDR3 is CASSTGLAAYEQYF. CDR3 DNA sequence: TGTGCCAGCAGCACAGGACTAGCGGCTTACGAGCAGTACTTC. The full variable domain, with the rest looked up from reference TRBV5-4 and TRBJ2-7, is ETGVTQSPTHLIKTRGQQVTLRCSSQSGHNTVSWYQQALGQGPQFIFQYYREEENGRGNFPPRFSGLQFPNYSSELNVNALELDDSALYLCASSTGLAAYEQYFGPGTRLTVT.

The chain carries TRBV28 and TRBJ2-3; D perhaps matches TRBD2 (6 bases). V was pared by 7 bases and J by 0 bases, with 14 bases between. The germline CDR1 and CDR2 sequences are MDHEN and SYDVKM. The CDR3 loop spans 15 amino acids. CDR3 DNA sequence: TGTGCCAGCACCTTGGGGGGAAGGAGCACAGATACGCAGTATTTT. Translation gives CASTLGGRSTDTQYF.

The V call is TRBV13, the J call TRBJ2-3; 8 bases line up with TRBD1. Germline CDR1 is PRHDT and CDR2 is FYEKMQ (reference sequence). The CDR3 length is 15 residues. Trimming removed 3 bases from V and 0 bases from J; junction bases left unmatched: 2. This CDR3 reads CASSFGTGSTDTQYF. Written as DNA, the CDR3 is TGTGCCAGCAGCTTCGGGACAGGAAGCACAGATACGCAGTATTTT.

This clone came up once. The chain joins TRBV6-1 to TRBJ2-1; 16 bases line up with TRBD2. The CDR3 contains 18 residues. With V trimmed by 4 bases and J by 8 bases, 11 bases remained unmatched. Germline assignment: CDR1 MNHNS and CDR2 SASEGT. In DNA, the CDR3 is TGTGCCAGCAGTGCGGGACTAGCGGGAGGGCCATTATCCGATGAGCAGTTCTTC. Translated: CASSAGLAGGPLSDEQFF.

The V gene is TRBV6-6, the J gene TRBJ2-1, with 11 bases lining up with TRBD2. The germline gives CDR1 MNHNY, CDR2 SVGAGI (reference sequence). Germline trimming cut 6 bases from V and 10 bases from J; bases unmatched to any gene: 11. The CDR3 is 15 residues long. In DNA, the CDR3 is TGTGCCAGCAGCCCGACTAGCGGGATTATCGACGAGCAGTTCTTC. Translating it yields CASSPTSGIIDEQFF.

V is TRBV13 and J is TRBJ1-2; D is ambiguous. CDR1 is PRHDT and CDR2 is FYEKMQ in the germline V gene (reference sequence). The CDR3 loop spans 16 amino acids. Trimming took 3 bases from V and 0 from J, leaving 14 bases between them. The DNA for the CDR3 is TGTGCCAGCAGCTTGGGGAGCCTCGGATCTAACTATGGCTACACCTTC. This encodes CASSLGSLGSNYGYTF.

A remark on this clone: Other DNA sequences in this sample translate to the same CDR3. The gene calls are TRBV7-2 and TRBJ2-3, with unresolved D. In germline, CDR1 is SGHTA, CDR2 FQGNSA. The ends were cut back, 2 bases at V and 2 bases at J, with 5 bases in the middle. The CDR3 runs 13 residues. CDR3 in DNA: TGTGCCAGCAGCTTAATTTCCACAGATACGCAGTATTTT. Protein product: CASSLISTDTQYF.

The chain carries TRBV28 and TRBJ2-5; 9 bases are a match to TRBD2. Germline CDR1 reads MDHEN; CDR2 reads SYDVKM. Trimming at V came to 3 bases and at J to 0 bases, leaving 2 bases not matched to a gene. The CDR3 covers 15 residues. This CDR3 reads CASSFLAGNQETQYF. In nucleotides, the CDR3 is TGTGCCAGCAGTTTCCTAGCGGGGAACCAAGAGACCCAGTACTTC.

This chain joins TRBV7-6 and TRBJ2-2; 7 bases match TRBD2. This CDR3 has 14 residues. Losses at the gene ends were 8 bases for V and 0 bases for J; bases not matched to a gene: 3. Germline V gene data show CDR1 as SGHVS and CDR2 as FNYEAQ. CDR3 DNA: TGTGCCAGCGGGCTAGCGGCGAACACCGGGGAGCTGTTTTTT. Protein: CASGLAANTGELFF.

In its sample, this clone was seen a few times. This chain joins TRBV2 and TRBJ1-2, with a tentative D call TRBD1 (5 bases). Germline V CDR1 and CDR2: SNHLY, FYNNEI. Trimming stripped 6 bases from V and 3 bases from J, with 17 bases between. This CDR3 is 15 amino acids long. For the CDR3, the DNA is TGTGCCAGCAGGGAATCAACCGGGACGGACTATGGCTACACCTTC. Encoded protein: CASRESTGTDYGYTF.

This clone was recorded many times. The sample carries other DNA sequences with the same CDR3. The J gene is TRBJ2-1, the V gene TRBV5-5; D uncertain. The CDR3 is 11 amino acids. Trimming cost V 0 bases and J 7 bases, with 2 bases left between them. CDR1 is SGHKS and CDR2 is YYEKEE in the germline V gene (reference sequence). This CDR3 is CASSLGNEQFF. The CDR3 coding sequence is TGTGCCAGCAGCTTGGGGAATGAGCAGTTCTTC.

The rearrangement links TRBV13 to TRBJ2-3; 13 bases align to TRBD2. CDR3 length: 19 residues. V lost 4 bases, J lost 0 bases, and 10 bases stayed unmatched. Germline lookup yields CDR1 PRHDT and CDR2 FYEKMQ (reference sequence). The CDR3 reads CASSSAGTSGILSTDTQYF. CDR3 DNA sequence: TGTGCCAGCAGCTCCGCCGGGACTAGCGGGATCCTGAGCACAGATACGCAGTATTTT.

As concerns this clone: This same CDR3 is encoded by further DNA sequences in the sample. The V and J genes are TRBV19 and TRBJ1-1, with D tentatively TRBD1 (6 bases). The germline CDR1 and CDR2 sequences are LNHDA and SQIVND (reference sequence). This CDR3 is built from 13 residues. Between the trimmed V and J ends, which lost 4 bases and 1 base, there was a span of 7 bases. As DNA, the CDR3 is TGTGCCAGTAGTACGACAGGGAACACTGAAGCTTTCTTT. Its protein is CASSTTGNTEAFF.

V is TRBV7-6 and J is TRBJ2-3; D gene ambiguous. V lost 5 bases to trimming and J lost 6 bases, with 9 bases between them. The CDR3 runs to 12 residues. The germline gives CDR1 SGHVS, CDR2 FNYEAQ. In DNA form, the CDR3 reads TGTGCCAGCAGCCAAGGGTTGGATACGCAGTATTTT. Protein: CASSQGLDTQYF.

J is TRBJ2-5 and V is TRBV7-6, with unresolved D. The V and J ends lost 1 base and 7 bases respectively, with 10 bases between them. The CDR3 is 13 amino acids. Per germline, CDR1 SGHVS and CDR2 FNYEAQ. The CDR3 DNA reads TGTGCCAGCAGCTTAGACGGAGTGGGGACCCAGTACTTC. It codes for CASSLDGVGTQYF.

The chain uses TRBV27 and TRBJ2-3; 10 bases are a match to TRBD2. J gave up 2 bases and V 4 bases, and 6 bases lay outside the gene matches. The CDR3 runs 16 residues. The V gene's germline CDR1 is MNHEY and CDR2 SMNVEV (reference sequence). The CDR3 reads CASSSPTSGDTDTQYF. The CDR3 DNA sequence: TGTGCCAGCAGTTCCCCCACTAGCGGGGACACAGATACGCAGTATTTT.

CDR3 protein: CASSLGDGQEYF. The CDR3 coding sequence is TGTGCCAGCAGCTTAGGGGACGGACAAGAGTACTTC. This sequence joins TRBV7-9 and TRBJ2-7; D possibly matches TRBD1 or TRBD2 (5 bases each). This CDR3 contains 12 residues. Per germline, CDR1 SEHNR and CDR2 FQNEAQ (reference sequence). V gave up 1 base and J gave up 11 bases, with 12 bases separating them.

This clone was found once. V gene TRBV7-6 combines with J gene TRBJ2-5; perhaps TRBD2 as D (5 bases). V dropped 8 bases and J dropped 8 bases, with 15 bases sitting between them. CDR3 length: 12 residues. The germline gives CDR1 SGHVS, CDR2 FNYEAQ. As DNA, the CDR3 is TGTGCCAGCGCCCCCGGGGTGGAAACCCAGTACTTC. Encoded protein: CASAPGVETQYF.

The chain recombines TRBV28 with TRBJ2-1, with D perhaps TRBD1 (6 bases). CDR1 is MDHEN and CDR2 is SYDVKM in the germline V gene. Deletions cut 1 base from V and 6 bases from J, with 16 bases between. The length of the CDR3 is 16 residues. This CDR3 is CASSLFPGASFNEQFF. In nucleotides, the CDR3 is TGTGCCAGCAGTTTATTTCCAGGGGCGAGCTTCAATGAGCAGTTCTTC. Combining the CDR3 with reference TRBV28 and TRBJ2-1 gives the whole variable domain DVKVTQSSRYLVKRTGEKVFLECVQDMDHENMFWYRQDPGLGLRLIYFSYDVKMKEKGDIPEGYSVSREKKERFSLILESASTNQTSMYLCASSLFPGASFNEQFFGPGTRLTVL.

The J gene is TRBJ2-7, the V gene TRBV27; D gene ambiguous. This CDR3 is 11 amino acids long. Germline assignment: CDR1 MNHEY and CDR2 SMNVEV (reference sequence). Trimming took 8 bases from V and 2 from J, leaving 7 bases between them. The CDR3 coding sequence is TGTGCCAGCGGAACAGCCTACGAGCAGTACTTC. Encoded protein: CASGTAYEQYF.

The J gene is TRBJ2-7, the V gene TRBV29-1; D possibly corresponds to TRBD1 (5 bases). The CDR3 length is 14 residues. CDR1 SQVTM and CDR2 ANQGSEA come from the germline V gene. Trimming stripped 4 bases from V and 1 base from J, with 14 bases between. CDR3 protein: CSVVWQGNSYEQYF. As DNA, the CDR3 is TGCAGCGTTGTTTGGCAGGGAAATTCCTACGAGCAGTACTTC.

The rearrangement joins TRBV4-1 to TRBJ2-3; D is undetermined. V was pared by 4 bases and J by 1 base, with 12 bases between. Germline values: CDR1 MGHRA, CDR2 YSYEKL. The CDR3 is made up of 15 amino acids. CDR3 in amino acids: CASSPMSSGTDTQYF. DNA of the CDR3: TGCGCCAGCAGCCCAATGAGTTCAGGCACAGATACGCAGTATTTT.

This rearrangement joins TRBV11-2 to TRBJ2-7; no clear D gene. The length of the CDR3 is 13 residues. Germline values: CDR1 SGHAT, CDR2 FQNNGV. V was cut by 5 bases and J by 5 bases, with 13 bases left in between. DNA of the CDR3: TGTGCCAGCAGCGTTGATAGCATCCACGAGCAGTACTTC. This gives the protein CASSVDSIHEQYF.